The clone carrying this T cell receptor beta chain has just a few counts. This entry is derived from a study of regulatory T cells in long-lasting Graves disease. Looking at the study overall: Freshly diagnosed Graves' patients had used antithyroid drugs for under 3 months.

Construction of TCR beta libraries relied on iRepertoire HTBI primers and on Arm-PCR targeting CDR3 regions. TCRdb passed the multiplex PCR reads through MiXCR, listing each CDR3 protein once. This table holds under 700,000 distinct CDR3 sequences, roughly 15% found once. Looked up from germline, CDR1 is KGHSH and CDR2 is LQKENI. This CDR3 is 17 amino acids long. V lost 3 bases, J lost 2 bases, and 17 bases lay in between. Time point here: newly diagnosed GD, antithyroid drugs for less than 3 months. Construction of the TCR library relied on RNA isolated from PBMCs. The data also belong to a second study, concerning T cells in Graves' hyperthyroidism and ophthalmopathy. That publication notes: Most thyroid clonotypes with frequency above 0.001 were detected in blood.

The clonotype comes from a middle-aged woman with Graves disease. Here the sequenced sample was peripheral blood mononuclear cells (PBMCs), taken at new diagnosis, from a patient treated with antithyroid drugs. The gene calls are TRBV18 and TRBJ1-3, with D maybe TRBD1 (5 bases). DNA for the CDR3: TGTGCCAGCTCACCTACTTGGGGCGATTCAACTGGAAACACCATATATTTT. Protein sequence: CASSPTWGDSTGNTIYF.